This T cell receptor beta chain stems from a study of blood T cells in healthy people across ages. Study findings and constraints: Comparison with aged donors showed that long-lived donors had more naive CD4+ cells and higher diversity.

The CDR3 is made up of 16 amino acids. The germline V gene has CDR1 SGHTA and CDR2 FQGTGA. V trimming: 5 bases; J trimming: 4 bases; junction bases outside the gene matches: 6. This clonotype came up many times. The antigen is undetermined. Next came a second PCR, run for about 6 to 12 cycles, which used a sample-barcoded 5' primer along with a J-beta primer mix. Each cDNA was tagged by a template-switch adaptor containing 12 random nucleotides. Each CDR3 protein is one row after TCRdb ran MiXCR on the 5' RACE reads. The sample includes 800,000 or so distinct CDR3 sequences, 25% of them seen just once. These data were also filed under a second study, of T cells of mothers and their children.

What was sequenced was blood. The chain combines TRBV7-3 with TRBJ2-1, with 12 bases identical to TRBD2. This receptor was taken from a boy between 10 and 17 years old in good health. The CDR3 is CASSLSSGGAYNEQFF. The CDR3, as DNA: TGTGCCAGCAGCCTGTCTAGCGGGGGGGCTTACAATGAGCAGTTCTTC.